A selection of T cell receptor beta chains follows, all from one sample in a study of T cells in Graves' hyperthyroidism and ophthalmopathy. MiXCR, applied by TCRdb to the multiplex PCR reads, yields one record per CDR3 protein. Of around 340,000 distinct CDR3 sequences listed, 16% were seen once; the top ten hold roughly 31%. Source material: blood. The origin of the receptors is a man aged 30 to 39 with Graves' hyperthyroidism. Both conserved end residues are part of each CDR3. The D gene is left open where the match is weak. Where a row states a size, it is once, few, many or the class of an expanded clone; other rows omit it.

clone size	D gene	V gene	J gene	CDR3 DNA	CDR3 protein
many	-	TRBV13	TRBJ1-1	TGTGCCAGCAGTAACGGGGGGCCGAAAGCTTTCTTT	CASSNGGPKAFF
few	-	TRBV20-1	TRBJ1-5	TGCAGTGCTAGAGCCGTCCGGGGGCTCAATCAGCCCCAGCATTTT	CSARAVRGLNQPQHF
many	-	TRBV5-1	TRBJ2-5	TGCGCCAGCAGCTTGGATAGCGGACCCCAAGAGACCCAGTACTTC	CASSLDSGPQETQYF
once	TRBD2	TRBV20-1	TRBJ2-3	TGCAGTGCTAGAGAGACGGGGGGGCCCGGAGATACGCAGTATTTT	CSARETGGPGDTQYF
-	-	TRBV20-1	TRBJ2-5	TGCAGTGCCAAGGGTGGCGCCGGGCGAGAGACCCAGTACTTC	CSAKGGAGRETQYF
many	TRBD2	TRBV27	TRBJ2-1	TGTGCCAGCAGTAACCTATTTCTGGGACTAGGATCCAATGAGCAGTTCTTC	CASSNLFLGLGSNEQFF
many	-	TRBV30	TRBJ1-5	TGTGCCTGGACCTCAGGGTCTCCTAATCAGCCCCAGCATTTT	CAWTSGSPNQPQHF
many	-	TRBV28	TRBJ1-6	TGTGCCAGCAGCCCCAGGGGTGGTAAAGGACCCTATAATTCACCCCTCCACTTT	CASSPRGGKGPYNSPLHF
-	TRBD1	TRBV29-1	TRBJ1-4	TGCAGCTTGGCACCGGGACAGGGTACTGAAAAACTGTTTTTT	CSLAPGQGTEKLFF
few	-	TRBV14	TRBJ2-3	TGTGCCAGCAGCCAACAGGGGAGCGATACGCAGTATTTT	CASSQQGSDTQYF
-	TRBD2	TRBV5-1	TRBJ2-1	TGCGCCAGCAGCTCACCCCCAGGACTAGCGGTCTCTACGGGAAATGAGCAGTTCTTC	CASSSPPGLAVSTGNEQFF
many	TRBD2	TRBV5-1	TRBJ2-7	TGCGCCAGCAGCTCCCGAGCAAGCGGGAGGATCTCGTACGAGCAGTACTTC	CASSSRASGRISYEQYF
few	TRBD1	TRBV9	TRBJ1-1	TGTGCCAGCAGCGGGAAGGGGGCGGCGAACACTGAAGCTTTCTTT	CASSGKGAANTEAFF
many	TRBD1	TRBV28	TRBJ1-1	TGTGCCAGCAGTTTGTTCGCTGGGACAGGGGGCGGCGCTGAAGCTTTCTTT	CASSLFAGTGGGAEAFF